The rows below give T cell receptor beta chains drawn from one sample of a study of T cell repertoires in cytomegalovirus infection. MiXCR, run by TCRdb on the reads, gives a single entry per CDR3 protein. The sample holds about 260,000 distinct CDR3 sequences, roughly 10% seen once. Sequenced material: PBMCs. The receptors were gathered from a human donor in good health (CMV status not recorded). Some clones in this sample may be carry-over from other donors' samples. The CDR3 runs from the conserved cysteine through the conserved F or W. The order of the fields is J gene, V gene, D gene, clone size, CDR3 protein, CDR3 DNA. The D gene is left open where the match is weak. Expanded clones get a size class; other rows say once, few or many, or leave the size out.

TRBJ2-3 TRBV7-2 NA many CASSSDSVIGTTDTQYF TGTGCCAGCAGCTCCGACTCGGTGATAGGGACCACAGATACGCAGTATTTT
TRBJ1-1 TRBV6-5 NA NA CASSYSGGLNTEAFF TGTGCCAGCAGTTACTCGGGGGGGCTGAACACTGAAGCTTTCTTT
TRBJ2-2 TRBV7-9 NA many CASSSNRDKNTGELFF TGTGCCAGCAGCTCAAACCGGGACAAGAACACCGGGGAGCTGTTTTTT
TRBJ2-1 TRBV7-3 NA many CASSPTPGNEQFF TGTGCCAGCAGCCCGACTCCTGGGAATGAGCAGTTCTTC
TRBJ2-7 TRBV4-3 NA many CASSPSGGGPYEQYF TGCGCCAGCAGCCCCTCAGGAGGGGGACCCTACGAGCAGTACTTC
TRBJ1-2 TRBV7-2 NA many CASSASLGGYTF TGTGCCAGCAGCGCAAGCCTGGGTGGCTACACCTTC
TRBJ2-1 TRBV5-1 NA NA CASSRGPEWDNEQFF TGCGCCAGCAGCCGAGGACCCGAGTGGGACAATGAGCAGTTCTTC
TRBJ2-1 TRBV5-1 TRBD2 NA CASSGRADNEQFF TGCGCCAGCAGCGGGAGGGCCGACAATGAGCAGTTCTTC
TRBJ2-7 TRBV6-2/TRBV6-3 NA many CASSYPDKITYEQYF TGTGCCAGCAGTTACCCGGACAAGATAACCTACGAGCAGTACTTC
TRBJ2-2 TRBV2 TRBD2 few CASSELSGKVTGELFF TGTGCCAGCAGTGAATTGAGCGGGAAAGTCACCGGGGAGCTGTTTTTT
TRBJ1-2 TRBV6-2/TRBV6-3 NA few CASIQRGPKNGYTF TGTGCCAGCATCCAACGGGGCCCGAAGAACGGCTACACCTTC
TRBJ2-7 TRBV2 NA few CASRDNGGYEQYF TGTGCCAGCAGGGATAACGGGGGCTACGAGCAGTACTTC
TRBJ2-3 TRBV5-6 TRBD2 few CASSSTLAGREADTQYF TGTGCCAGCAGCTCTACCCTAGCGGGGCGCGAAGCAGATACGCAGTATTTT
TRBJ2-7 TRBV7-2 NA many CASSYRTVFHEQYF TGTGCCAGCAGCTACAGGACAGTATTCCACGAGCAGTACTTC
TRBJ1-4 TRBV6-4 NA few CASSVSGLPYEKLFF TGTGCCAGCAGTGTCTCGGGCCTTCCGTACGAAAAACTGTTTTTT
TRBJ1-2 TRBV28 NA NA CASSLAGHGYTF TGTGCCAGCAGTTTGGCAGGACATGGCTACACCTTC
TRBJ2-2 TRBV7-2 NA many CASSLGRTGELFF TGTGCCAGCAGCTTAGGCCGCACCGGGGAGCTGTTTTTT
TRBJ2-5 TRBV7-2 NA many CASSLAQGGETQYF TGTGCCAGCAGCTTAGCCCAGGGTGGGGAGACCCAGTACTTC
TRBJ1-2 TRBV20-1 NA many CSAREGANYGYTF TGCAGTGCTAGAGAGGGGGCGAACTATGGCTACACCTTC